The 2 T cell receptor beta chains given below trace back to one sample, sequenced in a study of cytomegalovirus exposure and HLA in healthy donors. Use of 60 Vbeta and 13 Jbeta primers characterized the PCR. Clones were sequenced by immunoSEQ multiplex PCR, and TCRdb holds only the in-frame ones, with some missing. The sample has approximately 170,000 clones; 81% are singletons. The sequenced material came from PBMCs. All receptors derive from a man aged 50-60 years in good health and CMV-seropositive.

This clone came up once. V and J are TRBV11-3 and TRBJ2-2, with TRBD1 as a possible D gene (6 bases). Trimming removed 2 bases at V and 7 bases at J, with 14 bases between. This CDR3 comprises 15 residues. Per germline, CDR1 SGHNT and CDR2 YENEEA. The CDR3 here is CASSLKGQTGGELFF. In nucleotides, the CDR3 is TGTGCCAGCAGCTTAAAGGGCCAGACAGGCGGGGAGCTGTTTTTT.

This clone has only one observation. The rearrangement joins TRBV6-5 to TRBJ1-5; D is possibly TRBD1 (5 bases). Germline-derived CDR1 and CDR2 are MNHEY and SVGAGI. Trimming pared 8 bases from V and 7 bases from J, leaving 15 bases between. This CDR3 region has 13 residues. The CDR3 DNA reads as TGTGCCAGCGCCAGCAGGGATGGCCAGCCCCAGCATTTT. Encoded protein: CASASRDGQPQHF.